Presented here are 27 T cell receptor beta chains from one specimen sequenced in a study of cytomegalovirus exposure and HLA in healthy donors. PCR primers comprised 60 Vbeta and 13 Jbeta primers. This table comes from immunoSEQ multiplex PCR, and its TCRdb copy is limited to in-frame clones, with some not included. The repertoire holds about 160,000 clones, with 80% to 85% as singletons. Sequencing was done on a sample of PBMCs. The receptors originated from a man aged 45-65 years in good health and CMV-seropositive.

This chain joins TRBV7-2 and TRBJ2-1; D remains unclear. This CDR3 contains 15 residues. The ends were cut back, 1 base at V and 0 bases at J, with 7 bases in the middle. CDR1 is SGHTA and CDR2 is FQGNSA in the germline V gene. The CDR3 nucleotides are TGTGCCAGCAGCTTAGGGCCTCCCTCCTACAATGAGCAGTTCTTC. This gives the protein CASSLGPPSYNEQFF.

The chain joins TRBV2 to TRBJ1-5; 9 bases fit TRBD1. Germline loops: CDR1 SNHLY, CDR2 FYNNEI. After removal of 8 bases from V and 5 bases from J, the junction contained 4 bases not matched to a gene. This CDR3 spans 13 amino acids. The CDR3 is CASDTGGDQPQHF. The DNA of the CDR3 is TGTGCCAGCGACACAGGGGGCGATCAGCCCCAGCATTTT.

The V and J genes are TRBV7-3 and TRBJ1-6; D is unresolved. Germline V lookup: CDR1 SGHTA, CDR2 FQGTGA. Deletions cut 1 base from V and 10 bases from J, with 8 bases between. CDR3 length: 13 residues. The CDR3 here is CASSLSQRSPLHF. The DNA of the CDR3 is TGTGCCAGCAGCTTAAGTCAGCGGTCACCCCTCCACTTT.

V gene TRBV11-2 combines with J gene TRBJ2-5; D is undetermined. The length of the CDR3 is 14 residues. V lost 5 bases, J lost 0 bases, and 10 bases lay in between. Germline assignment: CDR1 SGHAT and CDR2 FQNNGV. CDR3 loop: CASSPGPYQETQYF. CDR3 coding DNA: TGTGCCAGCAGCCCTGGGCCGTACCAAGAGACCCAGTACTTC. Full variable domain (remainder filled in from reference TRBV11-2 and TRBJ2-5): EAGVAQSPRYKIIEKRQSVAFWCNPISGHATLYWYQQILGQGPKLLIQFQNNGVVDDSQLPKDRFSAERLKGVDSTLKIQPAKLEDSAVYLCASSPGPYQETQYFGPGTRLLVL.

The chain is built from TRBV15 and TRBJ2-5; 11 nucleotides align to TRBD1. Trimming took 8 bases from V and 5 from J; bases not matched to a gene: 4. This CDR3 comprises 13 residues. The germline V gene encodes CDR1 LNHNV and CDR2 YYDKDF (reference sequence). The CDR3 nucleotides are TGTGCCACCCGGGACAGGGGGGCGGAGACCCAGTACTTC. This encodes CATRDRGAETQYF.

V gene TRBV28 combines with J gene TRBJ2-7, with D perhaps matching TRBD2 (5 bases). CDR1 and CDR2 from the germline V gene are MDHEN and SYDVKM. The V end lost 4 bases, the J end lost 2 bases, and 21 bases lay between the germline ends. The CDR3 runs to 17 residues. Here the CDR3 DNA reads TGTGCCAGCAGTTCATCCCCACCGGGGTACCTCCCCTACGAGCAGTACTTC. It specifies CASSSSPPGYLPYEQYF.

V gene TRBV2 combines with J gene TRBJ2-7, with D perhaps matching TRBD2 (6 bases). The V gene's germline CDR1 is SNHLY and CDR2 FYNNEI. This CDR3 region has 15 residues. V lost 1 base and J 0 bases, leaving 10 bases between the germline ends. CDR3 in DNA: TGTGCCAGCAGTGAAGTGTCCGGGAGCTCCTACGAGCAGTACTTC. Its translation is CASSEVSGSSYEQYF.

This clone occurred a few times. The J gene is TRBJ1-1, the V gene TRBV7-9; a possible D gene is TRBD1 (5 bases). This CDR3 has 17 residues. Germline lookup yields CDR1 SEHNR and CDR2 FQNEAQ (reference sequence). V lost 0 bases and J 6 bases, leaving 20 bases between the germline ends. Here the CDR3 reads CASSLARTTVWLAEAFF. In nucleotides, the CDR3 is TGTGCCAGCAGCTTAGCCAGGACAACGGTGTGGTTAGCTGAAGCTTTCTTT.

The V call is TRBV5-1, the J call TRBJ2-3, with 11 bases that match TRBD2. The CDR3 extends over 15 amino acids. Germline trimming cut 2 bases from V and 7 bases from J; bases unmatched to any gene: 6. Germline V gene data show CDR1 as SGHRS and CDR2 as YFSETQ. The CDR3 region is CASSLSSGGANTQYF. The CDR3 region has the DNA TGCGCCAGCAGCTTAAGTAGCGGGGGGGCAAATACGCAGTATTTT. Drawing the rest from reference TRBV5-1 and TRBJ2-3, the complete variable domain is KAGVTQTPRYLIKTRGQQVTLSCSPISGHRSVSWYQQTPGQGLQFLFEYFSETQRNKGNFPGRFSGRQFSNSRSEMNVSTLELGDSALYLCASSLSSGGANTQYFGPGTRLTVL.

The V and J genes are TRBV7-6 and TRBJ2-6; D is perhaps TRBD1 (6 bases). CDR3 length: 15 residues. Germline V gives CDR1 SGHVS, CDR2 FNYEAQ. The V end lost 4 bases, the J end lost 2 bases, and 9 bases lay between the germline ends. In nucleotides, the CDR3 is TGTGCCAGCAGCTCGACAGGTCCTGGGGCCAACGTCCTGACTTTC. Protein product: CASSSTGPGANVLTF.

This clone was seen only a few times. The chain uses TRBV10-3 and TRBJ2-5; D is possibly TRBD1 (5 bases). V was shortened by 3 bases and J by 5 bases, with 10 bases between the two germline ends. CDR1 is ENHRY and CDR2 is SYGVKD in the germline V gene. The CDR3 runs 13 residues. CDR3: CAISEVGPETQYF. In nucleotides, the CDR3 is TGTGCCATCAGTGAAGTGGGGCCGGAGACCCAGTACTTC.

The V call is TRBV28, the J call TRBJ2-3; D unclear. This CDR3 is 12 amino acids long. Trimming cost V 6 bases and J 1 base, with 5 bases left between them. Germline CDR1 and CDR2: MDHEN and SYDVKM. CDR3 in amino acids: CASRQGTDTQYF. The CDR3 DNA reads TGTGCCAGCAGACAAGGCACAGATACGCAGTATTTT.

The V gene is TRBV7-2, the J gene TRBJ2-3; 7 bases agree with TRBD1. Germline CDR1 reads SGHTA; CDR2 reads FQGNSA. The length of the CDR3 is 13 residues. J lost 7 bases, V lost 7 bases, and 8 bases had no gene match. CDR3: CASTFTRGYTQYF. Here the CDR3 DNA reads TGTGCCAGCACCTTTACCAGGGGGTATACGCAGTATTTT.

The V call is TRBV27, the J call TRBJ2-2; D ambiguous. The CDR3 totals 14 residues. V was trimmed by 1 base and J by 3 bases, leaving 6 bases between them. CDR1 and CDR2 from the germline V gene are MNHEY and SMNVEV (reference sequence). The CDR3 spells CASSLYPYTGELFF. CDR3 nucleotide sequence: TGTGCCAGCAGTTTATATCCATACACCGGGGAGCTGTTTTTT.

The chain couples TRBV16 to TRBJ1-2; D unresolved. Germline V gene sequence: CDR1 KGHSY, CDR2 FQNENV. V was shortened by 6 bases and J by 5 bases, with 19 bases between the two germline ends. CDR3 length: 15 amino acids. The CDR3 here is CASSYWTRGGYGYTF. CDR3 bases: TGTGCCAGCAGTTACTGGACCCGAGGAGGGTATGGCTACACCTTC.

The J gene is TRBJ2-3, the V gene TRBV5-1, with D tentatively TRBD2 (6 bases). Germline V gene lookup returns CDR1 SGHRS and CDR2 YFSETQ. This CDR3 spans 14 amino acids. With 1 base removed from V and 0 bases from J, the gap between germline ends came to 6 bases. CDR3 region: CASSLRESTDTQYF. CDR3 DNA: TGCGCCAGCAGCTTGCGGGAGAGCACAGATACGCAGTATTTT. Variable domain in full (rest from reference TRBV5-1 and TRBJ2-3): KAGVTQTPRYLIKTRGQQVTLSCSPISGHRSVSWYQQTPGQGLQFLFEYFSETQRNKGNFPGRFSGRQFSNSRSEMNVSTLELGDSALYLCASSLRESTDTQYFGPGTRLTVL.

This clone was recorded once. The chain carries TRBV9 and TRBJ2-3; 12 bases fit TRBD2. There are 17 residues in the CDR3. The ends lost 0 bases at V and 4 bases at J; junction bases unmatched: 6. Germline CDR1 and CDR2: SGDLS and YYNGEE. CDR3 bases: TGTGCCAGCAGCGTAGGGGTTCTAGCGGGAGGGGCAGATACGCAGTATTTT. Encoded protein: CASSVGVLAGGADTQYF.

CDR3 coding DNA: TGTGCCTGGAGATTCCGGGATGTAGCTGGGGCCAACGTCCTGACTTTC. As protein: CAWRFRDVAGANVLTF. The chain links TRBV30 to TRBJ2-6, with a tentative D call TRBD2 (5 bases). The CDR3 runs to 16 residues. The V gene's germline CDR1 is GTSNPN and CDR2 SVGIG (reference sequence). Deletions cut 3 bases from V and 2 bases from J, with 14 bases between.

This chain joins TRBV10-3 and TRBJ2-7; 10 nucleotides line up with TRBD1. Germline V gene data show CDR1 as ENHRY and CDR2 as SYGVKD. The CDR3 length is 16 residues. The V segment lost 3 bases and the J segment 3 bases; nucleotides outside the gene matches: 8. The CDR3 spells CAISDGTGVKRYEQYF. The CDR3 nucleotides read TGTGCCATCAGTGATGGGACAGGGGTTAAGCGCTACGAGCAGTACTTC.

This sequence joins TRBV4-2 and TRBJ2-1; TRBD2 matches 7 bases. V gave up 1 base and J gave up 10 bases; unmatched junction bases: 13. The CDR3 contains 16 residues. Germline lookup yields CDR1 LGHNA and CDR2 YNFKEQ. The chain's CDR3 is CASSQGAGAGSEEQFF. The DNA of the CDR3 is TGTGCCAGCAGCCAAGGTGCGGGAGCGGGTTCGGAGGAGCAGTTCTTC.

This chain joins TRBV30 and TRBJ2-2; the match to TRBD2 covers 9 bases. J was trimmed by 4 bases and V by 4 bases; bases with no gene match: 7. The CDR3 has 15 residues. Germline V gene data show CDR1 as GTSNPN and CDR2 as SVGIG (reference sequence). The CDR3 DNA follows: TGTGCCTGGATGGGTCTAGCGGGGCTCACCGGGGAGCTGTTTTTT. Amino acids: CAWMGLAGLTGELFF.

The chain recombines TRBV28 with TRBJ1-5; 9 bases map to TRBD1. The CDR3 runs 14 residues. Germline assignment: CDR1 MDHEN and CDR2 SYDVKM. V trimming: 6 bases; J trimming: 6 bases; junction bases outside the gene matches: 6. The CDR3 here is CASSSHRGLQPQHF. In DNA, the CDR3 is TGTGCCAGCAGCTCCCACAGGGGGCTTCAGCCCCAGCATTTT.

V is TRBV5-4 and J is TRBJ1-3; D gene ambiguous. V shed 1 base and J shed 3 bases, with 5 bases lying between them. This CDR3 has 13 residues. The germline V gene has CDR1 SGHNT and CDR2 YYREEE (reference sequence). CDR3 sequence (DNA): TGTGCCAGCAGCTTGTCGGGTGGAAACACCATATATTTT. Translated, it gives CASSLSGGNTIYF.

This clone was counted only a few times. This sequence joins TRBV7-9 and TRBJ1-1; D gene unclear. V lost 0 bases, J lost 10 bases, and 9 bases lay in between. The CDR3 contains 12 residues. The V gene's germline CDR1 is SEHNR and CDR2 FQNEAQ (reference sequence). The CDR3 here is CASSLARGSAFF. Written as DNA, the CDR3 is TGTGCCAGCAGCTTAGCGCGGGGTTCAGCTTTCTTT.

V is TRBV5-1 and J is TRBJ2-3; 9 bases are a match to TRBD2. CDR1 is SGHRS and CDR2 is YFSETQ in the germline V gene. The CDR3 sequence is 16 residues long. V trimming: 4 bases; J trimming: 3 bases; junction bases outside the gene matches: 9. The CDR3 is CASSPPGLAMTDTQYF. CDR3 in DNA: TGCGCCAGCAGCCCGCCGGGACTAGCAATGACAGATACGCAGTATTTT.

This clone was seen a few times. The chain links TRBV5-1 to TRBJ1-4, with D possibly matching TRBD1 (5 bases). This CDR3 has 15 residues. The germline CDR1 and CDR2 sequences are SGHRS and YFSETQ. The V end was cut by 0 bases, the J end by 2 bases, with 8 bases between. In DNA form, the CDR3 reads TGCGCCAGCAGCTTGGCGGGGGGGACTAATGAAAAACTGTTTTTT. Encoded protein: CASSLAGGTNEKLFF. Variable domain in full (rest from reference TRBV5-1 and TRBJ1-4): KAGVTQTPRYLIKTRGQQVTLSCSPISGHRSVSWYQQTPGQGLQFLFEYFSETQRNKGNFPGRFSGRQFSNSRSEMNVSTLELGDSALYLCASSLAGGTNEKLFFGSGTQLSVL.

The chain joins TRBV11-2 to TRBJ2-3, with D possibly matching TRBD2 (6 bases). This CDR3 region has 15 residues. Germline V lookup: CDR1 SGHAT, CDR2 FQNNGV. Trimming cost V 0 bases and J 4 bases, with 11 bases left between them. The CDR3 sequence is CASSLDWGGADTQYF. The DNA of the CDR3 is TGTGCCAGCAGCTTAGACTGGGGAGGCGCAGATACGCAGTATTTT.